The present T cell receptor (beta chain) was sequenced within a study of radiotherapy plus CTLA-4 blockade in lung cancer. Findings and caveats of the study: TCR clones of tumor origin grew in blood after radiotherapy plus ipilimumab.

The assay was immunoSEQ multiplex PCR, and TCRdb's table has in-frame clones only and misses some. The sample gives over 100,000 clones, 90% of which show up once; about 7% is in the top ten. V gave up 3 bases and J gave up 3 bases; unmatched junction bases: 7. CDR3 length: 17 residues. In germline, CDR1 is SGHAT, CDR2 FQDESV (reference sequence). Ipilimumab-mediated CTLA-4 blockade plus focal radiation was given to patients having chemo-refractory metastatic non-small-cell lung cancer. This clone has only one observation. Its antigen is still unknown. This receptor was obtained from a human donor with non-small cell lung cancer that progressed on radiotherapy plus ipilimumab. The gene calls are TRBV11-1 and TRBJ2-2; 10 bases agree with TRBD2. This material consisted of peripheral blood, taken from a patient treated with radiotherapy plus ipilimumab. CDR3 nucleotide sequence: TGTGCCAGCAGCTTGCTAGCGGGAGTTTCGGACACCGGGGAGCTGTTTTTT. This sequence encodes CASSLLAGVSDTGELFF.